The 21 T cell receptor beta chains below come from one sample, sequenced in a study of CD8+ T cells in alopecia areata. Extraction and reverse transcription of RNA yielded cDNA as the sequencing template. The assay was immunoSEQ multiplex PCR, and TCRdb's table has in-frame clones only and misses some. The sample yields roughly 150,000 clones, approximately 60% seen once. Sequenced: CD4+ T cells sorted from blood. The receptor source for this set is a human donor in good health.

CDR3 sequence (DNA): TGCGCCAGCAGCTTCTACAGGAACACAGATACGCAGTATTTT. Its translation is CASSFYRNTDTQYF. The gene calls are TRBV5-1 and TRBJ2-3, with D perhaps matching TRBD1 (5 bases). V was pared by 2 bases and J by 2 bases, with 9 bases between. Germline V gene data show CDR1 as SGHRS and CDR2 as YFSETQ. This CDR3 is 14 amino acids long.

The V call is TRBV19, the J call TRBJ2-1, with 8 bases fitting TRBD2. J gave up 6 bases and V 4 bases, and 11 bases lay outside the gene matches. CDR1 is LNHDA, CDR2 SQIVND, per germline (reference sequence). The CDR3 length is 16 residues. The CDR3 DNA sequence: TGTGCCAGTAGTAGGCGCAGTAGCGGGGTCCCCAATGAGCAGTTCTTC. It encodes CASSRRSSGVPNEQFF. Full variable domain (missing parts from reference TRBV19 and TRBJ2-1): DGGITQSPKYLFRKEGQNVTLSCEQNLNHDAMYWYRQDPGQGLRLIYYSQIVNDFQKGDIAEGYSVSREKKESFPLTVTSAQKNPTAFYLCASSRRSSGVPNEQFFGPGTRLTVL.

In its sample, this clone was seen a few times. The genes are TRBV29-1 and TRBJ2-1; D perhaps matches TRBD2 (7 bases). V was cut by 3 bases and J by 5 bases, with 11 bases left in between. The CDR3 has 13 amino acids. CDR1 and CDR2 from the germline V gene are SQVTM and ANQGSEA. CDR3 nucleotides: TGCAGCGTTGATCGGGGGGCCCACAATGAGCAGTTCTTC. Translation gives CSVDRGAHNEQFF.

The V gene is TRBV5-1, the J gene TRBJ2-1, with 10 positions matching TRBD2. The length of the CDR3 is 14 residues. Germline CDR1 and CDR2: SGHRS and YFSETQ. The ends lost 7 bases at V and 4 bases at J; junction bases unmatched: 5. CDR3 nucleotides: TGCGCCAGCCGAGGACTAGCGGTATACAATGAGCAGTTCTTC. It yields the protein CASRGLAVYNEQFF.

The chain links TRBV6-5 to TRBJ2-3; TRBD2 might be the D (5 bases). Germline V gene data show CDR1 as MNHEY and CDR2 as SVGAGI. The CDR3 is made up of 12 amino acids. The V and J ends lost 8 bases and 2 bases respectively, with 8 bases between them. This CDR3 is CASGEITDTQYF. Written as DNA, the CDR3 is TGTGCCAGCGGGGAGATCACAGATACGCAGTATTTT.

The chain employs TRBV29-1 and TRBJ1-1; D may be TRBD1 (5 bases). This CDR3 region has 15 residues. Germline CDR1 is SQVTM and CDR2 is ANQGSEA. V was pared by 1 base and J by 2 bases, with 14 bases between. This chain's CDR3 is CSVEGTARGNTEAFF. For the CDR3, the DNA is TGCAGCGTTGAAGGGACGGCGAGGGGTAACACTGAAGCTTTCTTT. The variable domain in full, with the rest retrieved from reference TRBV29-1 and TRBJ1-1, is SAVISQKPSRDICQRGTSLTIQCQVDSQVTMMFWYRQQPGQSLTLIATANQGSEATYESGFVIDKFPISRPNLTFSTLTVSNMSPEDSSIYLCSVEGTARGNTEAFFGQGTRLTVV.

The rearrangement uses TRBV11-2 and TRBJ2-7; 7 bases match TRBD1. Germline V lookup: CDR1 SGHAT, CDR2 FQNNGV. Trimming at V came to 5 bases and at J to 5 bases, leaving 6 bases not matched to a gene. This CDR3 comprises 13 residues. CDR3 amino acids: CASSKDRVNEQYF. In DNA form, the CDR3 reads TGTGCCAGCAGCAAAGACAGGGTCAACGAGCAGTACTTC.

The gene calls are TRBV29-1 and TRBJ2-1, with D perhaps TRBD2 (6 bases). CDR1 SQVTM and CDR2 ANQGSEA come from the germline V gene. Trimming took off 6 bases at V and 5 bases at J, with 11 bases between the two ends. CDR3 length: 12 amino acids. The CDR3 bases are TGCAGCGTGGGGGGATTCGACAATGAGCAGTTCTTC. Its translation: CSVGGFDNEQFF.

The V and J genes are TRBV25-1 and TRBJ2-3, with no clear D. Germline assignment: CDR1 MGHDK and CDR2 SYGVNS. Trimming took off 4 bases at V and 2 bases at J, with 10 bases between the two ends. This CDR3 is 14 amino acids long. Written as DNA, the CDR3 is TGTGCCAGCAGTGCGAGCGAAGCCACAGATACGCAGTATTTT. Translation gives CASSASEATDTQYF.

The J gene is TRBJ1-1, the V gene TRBV4-1; 8 positions agree with TRBD1. V was clipped by 1 base and J by 0 bases; unmatched bases: 4. The length of the CDR3 is 16 residues. Per germline, CDR1 MGHRA and CDR2 YSYEKL. The CDR3 bases are TGCGCCAGCAGCCAAGGACAGGGGCTGTTGAACACTGAAGCTTTCTTT. It specifies CASSQGQGLLNTEAFF.

There are a few counts of this clone. This chain uses TRBV2 with TRBJ1-1, with D unclear. The V gene lost 8 bases and the J gene lost 4 bases, with 17 bases spanning the gap. Germline loops: CDR1 SNHLY, CDR2 FYNNEI. The CDR3 is made up of 14 amino acids. The CDR3 DNA is TGTGCCAGCCCCCGGCGTACACAAGGCACTGAAGCTTTCTTT. The encoded protein is CASPRRTQGTEAFF.

The V and J genes are TRBV25-1 and TRBJ2-3; tentative D call: TRBD1 (6 bases). V was cut by 9 bases and J by 3 bases, with 16 bases left in between. CDR1 MGHDK and CDR2 SYGVNS come from the germline V gene. This CDR3 is built from 14 residues. CDR3 nucleotides: TGTGCCAGTACGGACAGACTAACAACAGATACGCAGTATTTT. It encodes CASTDRLTTDTQYF.

This chain joins TRBV30 and TRBJ2-1; TRBD2 aligns across 8 bases. Germline V gene data show CDR1 as GTSNPN and CDR2 as SVGIG (reference sequence). This CDR3 has 13 residues. The CDR3 region has the DNA TGTGCATCCAGCGGGAGCTCCTACAATGAGCAGTTCTTC. Translating it yields CASSGSSYNEQFF.

The chain employs TRBV20-1 and TRBJ1-1, with D possibly TRBD1 on 5 matching bases. The CDR3 runs 11 residues. Germline-derived CDR1 and CDR2 are DFQATT and SNEGSKA (reference sequence). V shed 0 bases and J shed 10 bases, with 9 bases lying between them. The CDR3 bases are TGCAGTGCTAGAGATCTAGGGGCAGCTTTCTTT. Residues: CSARDLGAAFF.

This chain's CDR3 is CASTAPGQGTYEQYF. The CDR3 DNA reads as TGTGCCAGTACTGCACCGGGACAGGGCACTTACGAGCAGTACTTC. The V call is TRBV10-3, the J call TRBJ2-7; 9 bases are a match to TRBD1. CDR3 length: 15 residues. The V segment lost 10 bases and the J segment 4 bases; nucleotides outside the gene matches: 14. CDR1 is ENHRY and CDR2 is SYGVKD in the germline V gene.

The gene calls are TRBV28 and TRBJ1-1, with a possible D match to TRBD1 (5 bases). Trimming took off 6 bases at V and 6 bases at J, with 8 bases between the two ends. This CDR3 has 11 residues. Germline V gives CDR1 MDHEN, CDR2 SYDVKM. CDR3 amino acids: CASRGRPEAFF. The CDR3, as DNA: TGTGCCAGCAGGGGGCGGCCTGAAGCTTTCTTT.

This clone has only a few counts. The V gene is TRBV4-1, the J gene TRBJ2-5; D ambiguous. Germline-derived CDR1 and CDR2 are MGHRA and YSYEKL. Trimming pared 4 bases from V and 1 base from J, leaving 7 bases between. This CDR3 contains 13 residues. The CDR3 spells CASSRGFQETQYF. Here the CDR3 DNA reads TGCGCCAGCAGCCGGGGATTCCAAGAGACCCAGTACTTC.

The J gene is TRBJ2-3, the V gene TRBV9; the D call may be TRBD1 or TRBD2 (5 bases each). Germline V lookup: CDR1 SGDLS, CDR2 YYNGEE. Trimming cost V 0 bases and J 4 bases, with 6 bases left between them. The CDR3 length is 13 residues. The CDR3 sequence: CASSVGGADTQYF. The CDR3, as DNA: TGTGCCAGCAGCGTAGGAGGGGCAGATACGCAGTATTTT.

V and J are TRBV6-6 and TRBJ1-5; D unclear. The CDR3 sequence is 14 residues long. Germline CDR1 is MNHNY and CDR2 is SVGAGI (reference sequence). Deletions cut 5 bases from V and 2 bases from J, with 10 bases between. Written as DNA, the CDR3 is TGTGCCAGCAGTGAGACACGGGGCAATCAGCCCCAGCATTTT. Amino acid sequence: CASSETRGNQPQHF.

This clone was observed a few times. This chain joins TRBV2 and TRBJ2-2; 9 bases agree with TRBD2. This CDR3 contains 15 residues. Germline lookup yields CDR1 SNHLY and CDR2 FYNNEI. Trimming cost V 4 bases and J 2 bases; bases outside gene matches: 2. This CDR3 is CASSASGANTGELFF. The CDR3 DNA is TGTGCCAGCAGTGCTAGCGGGGCCAACACCGGGGAGCTGTTTTTT.

This clone was picked up a small number of times. The rearrangement joins TRBV29-1 to TRBJ2-1, with D tentatively TRBD2 (7 bases). This CDR3 has 15 residues. In germline, CDR1 is SQVTM, CDR2 ANQGSEA. Between the trimmed V and J ends, which lost 7 bases and 0 bases, there was a span of 16 bases. The CDR3 spells CSAHGGGSSYNEQFF. The CDR3 coding sequence is TGCAGCGCCCACGGGGGCGGGAGCTCCTACAATGAGCAGTTCTTC.